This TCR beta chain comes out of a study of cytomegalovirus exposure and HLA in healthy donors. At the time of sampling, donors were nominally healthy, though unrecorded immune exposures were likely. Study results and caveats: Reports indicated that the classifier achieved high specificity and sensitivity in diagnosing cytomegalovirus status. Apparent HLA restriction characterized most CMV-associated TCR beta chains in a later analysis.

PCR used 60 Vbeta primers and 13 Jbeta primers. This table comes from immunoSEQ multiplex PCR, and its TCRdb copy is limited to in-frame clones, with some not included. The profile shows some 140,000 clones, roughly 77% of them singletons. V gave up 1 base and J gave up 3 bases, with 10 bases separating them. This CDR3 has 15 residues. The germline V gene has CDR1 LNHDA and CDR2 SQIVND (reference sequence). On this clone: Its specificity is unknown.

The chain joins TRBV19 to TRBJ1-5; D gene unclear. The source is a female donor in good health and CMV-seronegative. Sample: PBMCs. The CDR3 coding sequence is TGTGCCAGTAGTATAGGTTTACGGTCCAATCAGCCCCAGCATTTT. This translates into CASSIGLRSNQPQHF.